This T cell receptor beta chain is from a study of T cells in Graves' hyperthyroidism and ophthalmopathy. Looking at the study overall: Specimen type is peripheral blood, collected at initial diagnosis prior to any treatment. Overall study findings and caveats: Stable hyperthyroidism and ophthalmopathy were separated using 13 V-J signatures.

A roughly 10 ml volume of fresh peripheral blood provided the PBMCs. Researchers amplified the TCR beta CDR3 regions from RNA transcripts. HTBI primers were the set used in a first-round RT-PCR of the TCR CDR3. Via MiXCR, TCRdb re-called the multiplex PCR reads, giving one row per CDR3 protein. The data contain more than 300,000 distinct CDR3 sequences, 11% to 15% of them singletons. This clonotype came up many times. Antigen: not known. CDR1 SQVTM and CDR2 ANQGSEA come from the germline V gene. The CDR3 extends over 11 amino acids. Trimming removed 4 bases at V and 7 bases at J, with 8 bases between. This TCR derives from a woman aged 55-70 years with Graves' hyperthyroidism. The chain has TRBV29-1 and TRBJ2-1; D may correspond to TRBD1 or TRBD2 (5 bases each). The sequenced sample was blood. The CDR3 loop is CSVAEGNEQFF. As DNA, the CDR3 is TGCAGCGTTGCTGAGGGGAATGAGCAGTTCTTC.